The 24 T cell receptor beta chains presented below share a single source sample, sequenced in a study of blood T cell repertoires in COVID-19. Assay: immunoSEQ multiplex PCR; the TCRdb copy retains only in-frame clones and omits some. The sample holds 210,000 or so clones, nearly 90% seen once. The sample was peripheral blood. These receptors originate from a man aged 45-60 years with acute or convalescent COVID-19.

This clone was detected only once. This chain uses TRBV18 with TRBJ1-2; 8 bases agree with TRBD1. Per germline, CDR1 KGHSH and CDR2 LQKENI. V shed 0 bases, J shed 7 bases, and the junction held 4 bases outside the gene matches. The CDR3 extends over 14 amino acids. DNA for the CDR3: TGTGCCAGCTCACCACCGGGACAGGCCTCTGGCTACACCTTC. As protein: CASSPPGQASGYTF.

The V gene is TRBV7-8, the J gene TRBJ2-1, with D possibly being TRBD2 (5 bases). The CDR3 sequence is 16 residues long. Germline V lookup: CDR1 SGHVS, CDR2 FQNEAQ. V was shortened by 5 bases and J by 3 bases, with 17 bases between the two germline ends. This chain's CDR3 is CASSLDLRVRYNEQFF. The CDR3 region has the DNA TGTGCCAGCAGCCTCGACTTGAGGGTACGCTACAATGAGCAGTTCTTC.

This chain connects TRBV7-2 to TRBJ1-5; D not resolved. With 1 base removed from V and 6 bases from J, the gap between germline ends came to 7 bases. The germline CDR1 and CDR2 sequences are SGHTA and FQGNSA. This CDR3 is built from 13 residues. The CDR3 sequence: CASSLVGFQPQHF. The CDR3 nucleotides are TGTGCCAGCAGCTTAGTCGGGTTTCAGCCCCAGCATTTT.

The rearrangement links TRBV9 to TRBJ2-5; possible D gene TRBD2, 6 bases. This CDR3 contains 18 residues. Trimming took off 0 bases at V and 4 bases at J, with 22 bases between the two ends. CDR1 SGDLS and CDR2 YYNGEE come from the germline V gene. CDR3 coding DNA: TGTGCCAGCAGCGTAGAGTCCGGCGGCGGGGCGGGTAGAGAGACCCAGTACTTC. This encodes CASSVESGGGAGRETQYF.

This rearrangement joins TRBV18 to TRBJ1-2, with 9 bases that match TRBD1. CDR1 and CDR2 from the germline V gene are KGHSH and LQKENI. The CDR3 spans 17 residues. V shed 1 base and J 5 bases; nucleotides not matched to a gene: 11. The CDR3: CASSPRPGTGNGYGYTF. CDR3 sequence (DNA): TGTGCCAGCTCACCACGTCCCGGGACAGGGAACGGATATGGCTACACCTTC.

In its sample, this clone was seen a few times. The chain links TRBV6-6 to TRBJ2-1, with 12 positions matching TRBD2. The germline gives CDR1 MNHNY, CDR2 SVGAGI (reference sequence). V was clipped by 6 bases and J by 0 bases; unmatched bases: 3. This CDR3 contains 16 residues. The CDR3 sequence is CASSLTSGSSYNEQFF. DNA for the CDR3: TGTGCCAGCAGCCTGACTAGCGGGAGCTCCTACAATGAGCAGTTCTTC.

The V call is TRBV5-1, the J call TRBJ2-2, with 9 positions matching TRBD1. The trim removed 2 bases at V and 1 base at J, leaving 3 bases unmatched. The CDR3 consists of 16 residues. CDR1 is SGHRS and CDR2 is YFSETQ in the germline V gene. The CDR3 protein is CASSLHRGQNTGELFF. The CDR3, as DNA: TGCGCCAGCAGCTTACACAGGGGGCAGAACACCGGGGAGCTGTTTTTT.

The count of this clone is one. The CDR3, as DNA: TGTGCCAGCTCAACCGGGACAAATAGTGGAAACACCATATATTTT. Protein product: CASSTGTNSGNTIYF. The chain carries TRBV18 and TRBJ1-3, with a possible D match to TRBD1 (6 bases). The ends were cut back, 5 bases at V and 3 bases at J, with 14 bases in the middle. Germline V CDR1 and CDR2: KGHSH, LQKENI. This CDR3 has 15 residues.

CDR3 nucleotides: TGTGCCAGCAGAGCGGACAGCTACGAGCAGTACTTC. It yields the protein CASRADSYEQYF. The chain recombines TRBV27 with TRBJ2-7; D is perhaps TRBD1 (6 bases). Germline V gene data show CDR1 as MNHEY and CDR2 as SMNVEV (reference sequence). This CDR3 spans 12 amino acids. Between the trimmed V and J ends, which lost 6 bases and 3 bases, there was a span of 9 bases.

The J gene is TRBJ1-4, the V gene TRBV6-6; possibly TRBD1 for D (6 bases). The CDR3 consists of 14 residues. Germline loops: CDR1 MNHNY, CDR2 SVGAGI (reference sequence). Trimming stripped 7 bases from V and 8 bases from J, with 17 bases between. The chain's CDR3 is CASNLQGIAEKLFF. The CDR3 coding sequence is TGTGCCAGCAATCTACAGGGCATAGCGGAAAAACTGTTTTTT.

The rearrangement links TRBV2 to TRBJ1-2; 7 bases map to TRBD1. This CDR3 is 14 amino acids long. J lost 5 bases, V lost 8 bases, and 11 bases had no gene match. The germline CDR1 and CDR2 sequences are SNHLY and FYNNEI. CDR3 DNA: TGTGCCAGCTTAGGGGGACAGACCTCGTATGGCTACACCTTC. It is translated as CASLGGQTSYGYTF.

CDR3 DNA sequence: TGTGCCAGCAGCCAAGACGGGGGGTACTCCTACAATGAGCAGTTCTTC. Protein: CASSQDGGYSYNEQFF. The J gene is TRBJ2-1, the V gene TRBV3-1 (or the pseudogene TRBV3-2), with TRBD2 matching 7 bases. The CDR3 length is 16 residues. The ends lost 0 bases at V and 0 bases at J; junction bases unmatched: 2. Germline V gene sequence: CDR1 LGHDT, CDR2 YNNKEL (reference sequence).

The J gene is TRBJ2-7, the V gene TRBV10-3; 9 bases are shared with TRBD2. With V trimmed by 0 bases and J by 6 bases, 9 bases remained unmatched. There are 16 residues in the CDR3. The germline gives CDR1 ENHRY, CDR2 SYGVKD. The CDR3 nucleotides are TGTGCCATCAGTGAGTCGCTAGCGGGGAGAACACGCGAGCAGTACTTC. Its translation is CAISESLAGRTREQYF.

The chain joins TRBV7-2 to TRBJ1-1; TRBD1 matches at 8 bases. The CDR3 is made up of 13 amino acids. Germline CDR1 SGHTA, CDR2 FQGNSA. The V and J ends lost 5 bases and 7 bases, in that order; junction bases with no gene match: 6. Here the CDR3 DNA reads TGTGCCAGCAGCGCACAGACAGGGGTTGAAGCTTTCTTT. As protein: CASSAQTGVEAFF.

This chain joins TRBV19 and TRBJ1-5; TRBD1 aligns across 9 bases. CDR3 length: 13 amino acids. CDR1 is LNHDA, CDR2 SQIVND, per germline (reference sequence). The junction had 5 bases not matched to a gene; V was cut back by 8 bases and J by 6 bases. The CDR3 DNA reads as TGTGCCAGTGGGGACAGGGAGGCTCAGCCCCAGCATTTT. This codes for CASGDREAQPQHF. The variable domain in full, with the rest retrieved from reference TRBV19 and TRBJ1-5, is DGGITQSPKYLFRKEGQNVTLSCEQNLNHDAMYWYRQDPGQGLRLIYYSQIVNDFQKGDIAEGYSVSREKKESFPLTVTSAQKNPTAFYLCASGDREAQPQHFGDGTRLSIL.

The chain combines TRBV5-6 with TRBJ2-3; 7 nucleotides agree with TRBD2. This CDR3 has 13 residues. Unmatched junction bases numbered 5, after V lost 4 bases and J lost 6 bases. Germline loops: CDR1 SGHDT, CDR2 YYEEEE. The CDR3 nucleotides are TGTGCCAGCAGCCCGACTAGCTCGGATACGCAGTATTTT. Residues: CASSPTSSDTQYF.

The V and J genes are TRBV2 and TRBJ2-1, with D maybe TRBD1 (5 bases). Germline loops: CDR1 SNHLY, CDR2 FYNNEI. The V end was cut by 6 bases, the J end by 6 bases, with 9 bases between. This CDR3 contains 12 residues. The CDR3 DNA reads TGTGCCAGCAGAAACCAGGGCAATGAGCAGTTCTTC. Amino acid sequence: CASRNQGNEQFF.

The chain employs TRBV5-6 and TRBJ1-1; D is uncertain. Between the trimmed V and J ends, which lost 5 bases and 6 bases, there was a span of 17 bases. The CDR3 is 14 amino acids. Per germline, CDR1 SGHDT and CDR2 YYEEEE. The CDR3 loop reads CASSSIPTLAEAFF. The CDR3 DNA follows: TGTGCCAGCAGTTCGATCCCCACTCTAGCTGAAGCTTTCTTT.

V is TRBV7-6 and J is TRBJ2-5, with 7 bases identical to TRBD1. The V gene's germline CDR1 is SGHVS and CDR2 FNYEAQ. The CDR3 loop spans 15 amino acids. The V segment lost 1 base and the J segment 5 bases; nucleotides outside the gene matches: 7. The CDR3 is CASSLVTRGQETQYF. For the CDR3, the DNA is TGTGCCAGCAGCTTAGTTACCAGGGGACAGGAGACCCAGTACTTC.

CDR3 bases: TGTGCCAGCAGCCAAGCGACGGCAGGGGAGACGAACACTGAAGCTTTCTTT. It is translated as CASSQATAGETNTEAFF. The V call is TRBV3-1 (or the pseudogene TRBV3-2), the J call TRBJ1-1; D may be TRBD1 (6 bases). V gave up 1 base and J gave up 1 base, with 16 bases separating them. Per the germline V gene, CDR1 is LGHDT and CDR2 is YNNKEL (reference sequence). The CDR3 sequence is 17 residues long.

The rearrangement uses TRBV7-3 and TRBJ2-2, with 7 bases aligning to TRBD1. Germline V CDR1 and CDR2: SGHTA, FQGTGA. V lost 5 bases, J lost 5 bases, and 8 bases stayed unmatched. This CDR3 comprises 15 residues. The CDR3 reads CASSPTRGKTGELFF. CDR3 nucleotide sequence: TGTGCCAGCAGCCCGACCAGGGGGAAGACCGGGGAGCTGTTTTTT.

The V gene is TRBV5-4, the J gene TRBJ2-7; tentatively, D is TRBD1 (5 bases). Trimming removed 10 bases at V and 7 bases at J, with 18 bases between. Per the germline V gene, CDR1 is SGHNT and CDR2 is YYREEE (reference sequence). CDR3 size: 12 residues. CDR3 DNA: TGTGCCTCCGGCCCGGCAGGGCGAGAGCAGTACGTC. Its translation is CASGPAGREQYV.

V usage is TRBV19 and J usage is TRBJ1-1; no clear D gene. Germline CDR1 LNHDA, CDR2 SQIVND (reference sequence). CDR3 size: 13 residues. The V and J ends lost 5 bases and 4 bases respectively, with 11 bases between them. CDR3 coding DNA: TGTGCCAGTAGTGAACGGGAATCCACTGAAGCTTTCTTT. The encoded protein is CASSERESTEAFF. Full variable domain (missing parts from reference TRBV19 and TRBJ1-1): DGGITQSPKYLFRKEGQNVTLSCEQNLNHDAMYWYRQDPGQGLRLIYYSQIVNDFQKGDIAEGYSVSREKKESFPLTVTSAQKNPTAFYLCASSERESTEAFFGQGTRLTVV.

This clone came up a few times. The CDR3 sequence is CASSARGRDDYGYTF. In DNA, the CDR3 is TGTGCCAGCAGCGCGCGGGGGAGGGATGACTATGGCTACACCTTC. V usage is TRBV7-6 and J usage is TRBJ1-2; maybe TRBD1 (5 bases). CDR1 is SGHVS, CDR2 FNYEAQ, per germline. The CDR3 totals 15 residues. V was cut by 5 bases and J by 3 bases, with 16 bases left in between. The full variable domain, completed using reference TRBV7-6 and TRBJ1-2, is GAGVSQSPRYKVTKRGQDVALRCDPISGHVSLYWYRQALGQGPEFLTYFNYEAQQDKSGLPNDRFSAERPEGSISTLTIQRTEQRDSAMYRCASSARGRDDYGYTFGSGTRLTVV.